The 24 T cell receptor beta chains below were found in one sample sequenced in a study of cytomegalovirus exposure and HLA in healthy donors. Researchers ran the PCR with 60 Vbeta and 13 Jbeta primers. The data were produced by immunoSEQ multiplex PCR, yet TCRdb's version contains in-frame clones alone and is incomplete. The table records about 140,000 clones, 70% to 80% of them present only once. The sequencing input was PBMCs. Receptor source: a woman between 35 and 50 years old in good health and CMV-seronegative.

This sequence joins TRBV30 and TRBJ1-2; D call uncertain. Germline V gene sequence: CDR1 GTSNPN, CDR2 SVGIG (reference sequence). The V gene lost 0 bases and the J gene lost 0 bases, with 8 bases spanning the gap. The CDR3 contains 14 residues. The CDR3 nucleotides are TGTGCCTGGAGTGTACAGCCTACTAACTATGGCTACACCTTC. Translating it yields CAWSVQPTNYGYTF.

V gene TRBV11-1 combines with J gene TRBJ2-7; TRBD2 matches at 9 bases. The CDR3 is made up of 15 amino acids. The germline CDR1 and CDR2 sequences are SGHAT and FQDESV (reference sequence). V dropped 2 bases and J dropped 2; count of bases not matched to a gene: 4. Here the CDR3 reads CASSLSQRGAYEQYF. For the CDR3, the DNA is TGTGCCAGCAGCTTATCCCAGCGGGGGGCCTACGAGCAGTACTTC.

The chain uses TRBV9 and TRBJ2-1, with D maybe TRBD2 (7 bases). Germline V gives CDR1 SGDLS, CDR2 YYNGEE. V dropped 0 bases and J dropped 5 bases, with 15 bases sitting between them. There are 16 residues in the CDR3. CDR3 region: CASSVEWRGTNNEQFF. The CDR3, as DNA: TGTGCCAGCAGCGTAGAGTGGCGGGGGACAAACAATGAGCAGTTCTTC.

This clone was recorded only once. The CDR3 sequence is CATGGNSYEQYF. CDR3 in DNA: TGTGCCACTGGCGGTAACTCCTACGAGCAGTACTTC. This rearrangement joins TRBV15 to TRBJ2-7; D not certain. Germline V gives CDR1 LNHNV, CDR2 YYDKDF (reference sequence). With 9 bases removed from V and 0 bases from J, the gap between germline ends came to 9 bases. The CDR3 has 12 residues.

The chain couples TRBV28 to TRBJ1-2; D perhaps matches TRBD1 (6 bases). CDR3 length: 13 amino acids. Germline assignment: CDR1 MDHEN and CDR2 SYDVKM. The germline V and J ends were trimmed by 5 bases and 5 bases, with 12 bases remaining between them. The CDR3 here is CASSLTGRYGYTF. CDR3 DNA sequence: TGTGCCAGCAGTCTAACAGGGCGGTATGGCTACACCTTC.

The CDR3 DNA is TGTGCCAGTAGTAGCTGGAGGACTGAAGCTTTCTTT. Translation: CASSSWRTEAFF. The chain is built from TRBV19 and TRBJ1-1; the D is unclear. Trimming pared 4 bases from V and 5 bases from J, leaving 8 bases between. The CDR3 is made up of 12 amino acids. CDR1 and CDR2 (germline): LNHDA, SQIVND (reference sequence).

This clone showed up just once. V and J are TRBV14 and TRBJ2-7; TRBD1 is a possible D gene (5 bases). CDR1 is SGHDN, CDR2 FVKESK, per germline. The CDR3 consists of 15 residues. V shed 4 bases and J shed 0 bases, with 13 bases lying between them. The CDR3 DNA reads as TGTGCCAGCAGCCCACAGGTCTTTAGCTCCTACGAGCAGTACTTC. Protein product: CASSPQVFSSYEQYF.

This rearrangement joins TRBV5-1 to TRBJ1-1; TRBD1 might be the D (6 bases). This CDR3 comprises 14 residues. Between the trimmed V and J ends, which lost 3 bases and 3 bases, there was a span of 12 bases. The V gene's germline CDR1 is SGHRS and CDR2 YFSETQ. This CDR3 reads CASSSTGGHTEAFF. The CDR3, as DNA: TGCGCCAGCAGCTCGACGGGGGGGCACACTGAAGCTTTCTTT.

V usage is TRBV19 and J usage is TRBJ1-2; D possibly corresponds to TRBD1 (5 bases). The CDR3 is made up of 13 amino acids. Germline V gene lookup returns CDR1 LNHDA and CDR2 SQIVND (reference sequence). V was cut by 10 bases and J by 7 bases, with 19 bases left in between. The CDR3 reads CATGTPRRGGYTF. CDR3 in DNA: TGTGCCACCGGGACCCCCCGGAGGGGTGGCTACACCTTC.

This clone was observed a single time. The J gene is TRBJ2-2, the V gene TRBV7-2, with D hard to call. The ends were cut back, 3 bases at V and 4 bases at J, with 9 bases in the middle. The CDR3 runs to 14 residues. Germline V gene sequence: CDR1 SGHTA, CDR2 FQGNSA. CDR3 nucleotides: TGTGCCAGCAGCTTGCTCCACAGCACCGGGGAGCTGTTTTTT. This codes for CASSLLHSTGELFF.

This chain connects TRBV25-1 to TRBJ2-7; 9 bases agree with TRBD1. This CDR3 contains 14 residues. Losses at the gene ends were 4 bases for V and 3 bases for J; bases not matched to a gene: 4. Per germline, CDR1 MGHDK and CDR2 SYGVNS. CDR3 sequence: CASSGDRELYEQYF. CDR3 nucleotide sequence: TGTGCCAGCAGTGGGGACAGGGAACTCTACGAGCAGTACTTC.

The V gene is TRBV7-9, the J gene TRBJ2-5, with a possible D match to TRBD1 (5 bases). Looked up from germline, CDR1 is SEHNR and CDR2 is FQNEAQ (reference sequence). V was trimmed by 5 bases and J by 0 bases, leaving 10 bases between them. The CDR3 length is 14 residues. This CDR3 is CASSRGDYQETQYF. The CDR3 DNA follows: TGTGCCAGCAGCAGGGGCGATTACCAAGAGACCCAGTACTTC.

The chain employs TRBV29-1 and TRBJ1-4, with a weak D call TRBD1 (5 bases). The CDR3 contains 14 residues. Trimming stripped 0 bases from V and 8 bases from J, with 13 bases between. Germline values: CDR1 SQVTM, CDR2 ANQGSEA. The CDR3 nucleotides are TGCAGCGTTGAAGAAGCAGGGCAAGGAGAAAAACTGTTTTTT. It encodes CSVEEAGQGEKLFF.

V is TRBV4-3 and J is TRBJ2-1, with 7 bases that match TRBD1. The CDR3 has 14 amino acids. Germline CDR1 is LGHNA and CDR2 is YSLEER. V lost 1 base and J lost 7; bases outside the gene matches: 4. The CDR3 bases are TGCGCCAGCAGCCAAGCGACAGGGCGGAATGAGCAGTTCTTC. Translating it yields CASSQATGRNEQFF.

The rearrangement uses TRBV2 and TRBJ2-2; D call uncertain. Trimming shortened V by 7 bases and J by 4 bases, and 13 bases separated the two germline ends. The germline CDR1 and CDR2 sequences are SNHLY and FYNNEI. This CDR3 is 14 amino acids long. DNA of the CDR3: TGTGCCAGCATCACCGAAGGCGGCACCGGGGAGCTGTTTTTT. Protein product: CASITEGGTGELFF.

This chain's CDR3 is CASSFSMGLAGPYEQYF. The CDR3 DNA sequence: TGTGCCAGCAGTTTTTCAATGGGACTAGCGGGCCCCTACGAGCAGTACTTC. The rearrangement links TRBV28 to TRBJ2-7; the match to TRBD2 covers 12 bases. CDR1 is MDHEN, CDR2 SYDVKM, per germline. The CDR3 length is 17 residues. With 3 bases clipped from V and 2 bases from J, the junction kept 8 bases outside the gene matches.

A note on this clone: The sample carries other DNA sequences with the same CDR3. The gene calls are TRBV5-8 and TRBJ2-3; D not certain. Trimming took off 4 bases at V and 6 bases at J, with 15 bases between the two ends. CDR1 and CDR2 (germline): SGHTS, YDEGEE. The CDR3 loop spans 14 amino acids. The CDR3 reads CASSPREASDTQYF. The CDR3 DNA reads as TGTGCCAGCAGCCCTCGTGAGGCCAGCGATACGCAGTATTTT.

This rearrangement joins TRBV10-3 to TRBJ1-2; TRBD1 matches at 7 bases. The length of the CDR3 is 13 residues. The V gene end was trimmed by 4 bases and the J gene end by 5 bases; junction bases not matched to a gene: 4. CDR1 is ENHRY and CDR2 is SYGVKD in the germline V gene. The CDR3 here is CAISAGTAYGYTF. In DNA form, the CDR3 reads TGTGCCATCAGTGCCGGGACAGCATATGGCTACACCTTC.

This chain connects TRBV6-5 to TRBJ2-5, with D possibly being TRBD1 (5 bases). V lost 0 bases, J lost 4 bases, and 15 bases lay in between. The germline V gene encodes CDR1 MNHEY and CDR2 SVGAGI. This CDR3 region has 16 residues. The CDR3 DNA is TGTGCCAGCAGTTACTCGGGGCAGGGCAGAGGAGAGACCCAGTACTTC. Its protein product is CASSYSGQGRGETQYF.

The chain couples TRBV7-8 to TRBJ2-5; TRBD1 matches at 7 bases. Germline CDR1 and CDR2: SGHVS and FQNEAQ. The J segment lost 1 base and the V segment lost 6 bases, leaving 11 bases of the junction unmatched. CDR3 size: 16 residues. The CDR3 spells CASSFSNRGFQETQYF. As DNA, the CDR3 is TGTGCCAGCAGTTTTTCAAACAGGGGATTCCAAGAGACCCAGTACTTC.

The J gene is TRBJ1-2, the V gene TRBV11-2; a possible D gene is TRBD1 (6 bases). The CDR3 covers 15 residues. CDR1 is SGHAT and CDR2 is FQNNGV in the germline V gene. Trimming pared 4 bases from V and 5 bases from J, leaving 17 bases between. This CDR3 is CASSSLRGGRYGYTF. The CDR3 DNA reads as TGTGCCAGCAGCTCACTTAGGGGGGGGCGGTATGGCTACACCTTC.

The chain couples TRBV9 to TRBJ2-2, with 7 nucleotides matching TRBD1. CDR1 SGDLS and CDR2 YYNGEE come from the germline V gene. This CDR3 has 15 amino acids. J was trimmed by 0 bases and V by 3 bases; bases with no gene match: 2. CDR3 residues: CASSAGQANTGELFF. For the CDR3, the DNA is TGTGCCAGCAGCGCTGGACAGGCGAACACCGGGGAGCTGTTTTTT.

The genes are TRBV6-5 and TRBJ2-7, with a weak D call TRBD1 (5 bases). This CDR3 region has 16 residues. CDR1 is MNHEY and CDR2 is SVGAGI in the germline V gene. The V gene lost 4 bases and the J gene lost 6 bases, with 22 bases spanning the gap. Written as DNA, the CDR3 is TGTGCCAGCAGTTCTGTTCGGCCAGGGCGATCCACCGAGCAGTACTTC. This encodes CASSSVRPGRSTEQYF.

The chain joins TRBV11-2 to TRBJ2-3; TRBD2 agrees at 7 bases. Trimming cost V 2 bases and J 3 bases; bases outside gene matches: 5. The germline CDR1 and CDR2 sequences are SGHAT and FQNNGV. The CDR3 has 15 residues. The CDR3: CASSLNGGSTDTQYF. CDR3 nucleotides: TGTGCCAGCAGCTTAAACGGGGGGTCTACAGATACGCAGTATTTT.